The 28 T cell receptor beta chains below all came from one sample that was sequenced in a study of shared clonotypes between healthy human individuals. Sequencing was performed with immunoSEQ multiplex PCR; in TCRdb, only in-frame clones are kept and a portion is missing. The sample consists of about 980,000 clones, 60% to 85% of them appearing once. The sample consisted of memory CD4+ T cells sorted from blood. Subset specified: CD45RA-negative fraction. The receptor source for this set is a man aged 18 to 30 in good health.

Remarks on this clone: A single base separates this from a much larger clone, so it may be a read error. This chain connects TRBV7-9 to TRBJ1-5, with D uncertain. The CDR3 totals 13 residues. Germline V lookup: CDR1 SEHNR, CDR2 FQNEAQ (reference sequence). Deletions cut 1 base from V and 6 bases from J, with 7 bases between. CDR3 amino acids: CASSLVDGQPQHF. The CDR3 region has the DNA TGTGCCAGCAGCTTAGTCGACGGTCAGCCCCAGCATTTT.

The V call is TRBV30, the J call TRBJ1-4; D is uncertain. CDR1 and CDR2 (germline): GTSNPN, SVGIG (reference sequence). The CDR3 totals 14 residues. Trimming shortened V by 4 bases and J by 7 bases, and 16 bases separated the two germline ends. CDR3 nucleotides: TGTGCCTGGAAGGTCCCGCTAAGTCGTGAAAAACTGTTTTTT. As protein: CAWKVPLSREKLFF.

The chain has TRBV19 and TRBJ1-6, with 7 nucleotides matching TRBD1. V was clipped by 6 bases and J by 5 bases; unmatched bases: 1. CDR1 is LNHDA, CDR2 SQIVND, per germline (reference sequence). The CDR3 sequence is 13 residues long. CDR3 residues: CASSDRDNSPLHF. In DNA, the CDR3 is TGTGCCAGTAGCGACAGGGATAATTCACCCCTCCACTTT.

The J gene is TRBJ1-1, the V gene TRBV19, with 7 bases that match TRBD1. CDR3 size: 17 residues. After removal of 3 bases from V and 0 bases from J, the junction contained 10 bases not matched to a gene. CDR1 and CDR2 (germline): LNHDA, SQIVND (reference sequence). The CDR3 sequence is CASSMGRGRFMNTEAFF. CDR3 in DNA: TGTGCCAGTAGTATGGGAAGGGGGCGATTTATGAACACTGAAGCTTTCTTT.

The J gene is TRBJ1-2, the V gene TRBV5-4, with 7 bases that match TRBD1. Trimming took 0 bases from V and 4 from J; bases not matched to a gene: 6. Germline V gene data show CDR1 as SGHNT and CDR2 as YYREEE (reference sequence). CDR3 size: 15 residues. The CDR3 nucleotides read TGTGCCAGCAGCTTGGGGGCAGGGGGGCTCTATGGCTACACCTTC. Translating it yields CASSLGAGGLYGYTF.

The V gene is TRBV29-1, the J gene TRBJ1-2; D unclear. The length of the CDR3 is 11 residues. Trimming removed 5 bases from V and 2 bases from J, with 6 bases in between. The germline gives CDR1 SQVTM, CDR2 ANQGSEA. The CDR3 DNA sequence: TGCAGCGTTCTAGGGAACTATGGCTACACCTTC. The encoded protein is CSVLGNYGYTF. Combining the CDR3 with reference TRBV29-1 and TRBJ1-2 gives the whole variable domain SAVISQKPSRDICQRGTSLTIQCQVDSQVTMMFWYRQQPGQSLTLIATANQGSEATYESGFVIDKFPISRPNLTFSTLTVSNMSPEDSSIYLCSVLGNYGYTFGSGTRLTVV.

The genes are TRBV9 and TRBJ2-7; 7 bases match TRBD1. Per germline, CDR1 SGDLS and CDR2 YYNGEE. The CDR3 is 14 amino acids. J was trimmed by 1 base and V by 4 bases; bases with no gene match: 5. CDR3 protein: CASSPVGQSYEQYF. In DNA, the CDR3 is TGTGCCAGCAGCCCGGTGGGACAGTCCTACGAGCAGTACTTC.

The chain employs TRBV9 and TRBJ2-7, with 8 bases lining up with TRBD1. CDR1 is SGDLS and CDR2 is YYNGEE in the germline V gene. The CDR3 is 15 amino acids. V shed 0 bases, J shed 1 base, and the junction held 3 bases outside the gene matches. This chain's CDR3 is CASSVGGTGSYEQYF. In DNA form, the CDR3 reads TGTGCCAGCAGCGTAGGGGGGACAGGTTCCTACGAGCAGTACTTC.

This sequence joins TRBV30 and TRBJ2-7, with 10 bases matching TRBD1. The CDR3 extends over 14 amino acids. From germline, CDR1 is GTSNPN and CDR2 SVGIG (reference sequence). The trim removed 1 base at V and 3 bases at J, leaving 3 bases unmatched. The CDR3 loop is CAWSGGQGRYEQYF. The DNA for the CDR3 is TGTGCCTGGAGTGGGGGACAGGGGCGCTACGAGCAGTACTTC.

J is TRBJ2-3 and V is TRBV19, with D uncertain. CDR1 and CDR2 from the germline V gene are LNHDA and SQIVND (reference sequence). The CDR3 contains 13 residues. V was cut by 1 base and J by 3 bases, with 5 bases left in between. The chain's CDR3 is CASSIVVTDTQYF. The CDR3 nucleotides read TGTGCCAGTAGTATAGTGGTTACAGATACGCAGTATTTT.

For this clone: A much larger clonotype is one base distant, so this may be a read error. The sample carries other DNA sequences with the same CDR3. This chain joins TRBV11-2 and TRBJ2-7; D uncertain. The CDR3 loop spans 11 amino acids. Trimming shortened V by 3 bases and J by 4 bases, and 4 bases separated the two germline ends. CDR1 SGHAT and CDR2 FQNNGV come from the germline V gene. The CDR3 reads CASSFTYEQYF. The CDR3 DNA reads as TGTGCCAGCAGCTTCACATACGAGCAGTACTTC.

The rearrangement joins TRBV30 to TRBJ2-2, with D perhaps matching TRBD1 or TRBD2 (5 bases each). This CDR3 comprises 15 residues. V lost 5 bases to trimming and J lost 0 bases, with 13 bases between them. Germline V gene lookup returns CDR1 GTSNPN and CDR2 SVGIG (reference sequence). CDR3 coding DNA: TGTGCCTGGGACTCCGGGACGGCGAACACCGGGGAGCTGTTTTTT. Amino acid sequence: CAWDSGTANTGELFF.

The V and J genes are TRBV28 and TRBJ1-2; D perhaps matches TRBD1 (6 bases). The CDR3 loop spans 15 amino acids. V gave up 3 bases and J gave up 8 bases, with 19 bases separating them. Looked up from germline, CDR1 is MDHEN and CDR2 is SYDVKM. The CDR3, as DNA: TGTGCCAGCAGTTTTGGGCAGGGGTCAATCAGGGGCTACACCTTC. It specifies CASSFGQGSIRGYTF.

This chain joins TRBV28 and TRBJ1-5; TRBD1 matches at 7 bases. V lost 4 bases, J lost 2 bases, and 8 bases stayed unmatched. The CDR3 is 16 amino acids. The V gene's germline CDR1 is MDHEN and CDR2 SYDVKM. CDR3 in DNA: TGTGCCAGCAGTTCCGAGACAGGGTCAGGCAATCAGCCCCAGCATTTT. Encoded protein: CASSSETGSGNQPQHF.

This clone was counted a few times. Other DNA sequences of this sample code for an identical CDR3. V is TRBV6-5 and J is TRBJ1-2; the D gene is possibly TRBD1 (5 bases). This CDR3 is built from 12 residues. Trimming removed 5 bases at V and 8 bases at J, with 12 bases between. Per germline, CDR1 MNHEY and CDR2 SVGAGI. This CDR3 is CASSGTGSGYTF. Written as DNA, the CDR3 is TGTGCCAGCAGTGGCACAGGTAGCGGCTACACCTTC.

This clone occurred a few times. This chain links TRBV10-3 with TRBJ1-2, with D possibly matching TRBD1 (5 bases). The CDR3 has 14 amino acids. The V gene lost 7 bases and the J gene lost 2 bases, with 14 bases spanning the gap. Germline values: CDR1 ENHRY, CDR2 SYGVKD. CDR3 coding DNA: TGTGCCATCACCCCTCGGGGCCAAAACTATGGCTACACCTTC. It translates to CAITPRGQNYGYTF.

This chain joins TRBV6-5 and TRBJ1-2; no firm D call. Trimming removed 0 bases from V and 6 bases from J, with 11 bases in between. This CDR3 contains 14 residues. The germline V gene encodes CDR1 MNHEY and CDR2 SVGAGI. The CDR3 coding sequence is TGTGCCAGCAGTTACTCAAGGACGGCGAATGGCTACACCTTC. Protein: CASSYSRTANGYTF.

This chain joins TRBV5-4 and TRBJ1-2; TRBD1 matches 11 bases. V gave up 3 bases and J gave up 7 bases; unmatched junction bases: 8. This CDR3 is 15 amino acids long. The germline gives CDR1 SGHNT, CDR2 YYREEE (reference sequence). This CDR3 is CASSSAGQGAGGYTF. The CDR3, as DNA: TGTGCCAGCAGCTCCGCCGGACAGGGGGCGGGTGGCTACACCTTC.

At least ten counts were recorded for this clone. Other DNA sequences of this sample code for an identical CDR3. The CDR3 DNA follows: TGTGCCAGCAGCCAGTTCCGCCAGGTTCCCGGAATCTATAATTCACCCCTCCACTTT. Translating gives CASSQFRQVPGIYNSPLHF. The rearrangement uses TRBV14 and TRBJ1-6; unclear D gene. This CDR3 comprises 19 residues. V lost 3 bases and J 3 bases, leaving 21 bases between the germline ends. Per germline, CDR1 SGHDN and CDR2 FVKESK.

This chain joins TRBV7-9 and TRBJ1-4; TRBD1 aligns across 11 bases. Looked up from germline, CDR1 is SEHNR and CDR2 is FQNEAQ (reference sequence). After removal of 8 bases from V and 6 bases from J, the junction contained 8 bases not matched to a gene. The CDR3 is made up of 15 amino acids. The CDR3 loop reads CASVSEGQGDEKLFF. CDR3 sequence (DNA): TGTGCCAGCGTATCTGAGGGACAGGGGGATGAAAAACTGTTTTTT.

This clone has a single count. Other DNA sequences in this sample translate to the same CDR3. This chain joins TRBV11-1 and TRBJ2-7; 10 positions agree with TRBD1. The CDR3 has 15 residues. V was clipped by 5 bases and J by 3 bases; unmatched bases: 7. Germline V CDR1 and CDR2: SGHAT, FQDESV (reference sequence). The CDR3 loop is CASSLEGTGVYEQYF. CDR3 nucleotide sequence: TGTGCCAGCAGCCTAGAGGGGACAGGGGTCTACGAGCAGTACTTC.

The rearrangement uses TRBV5-1 and TRBJ2-7; D is undetermined. Deletions cut 4 bases from V and 4 bases from J, with 15 bases between. Germline CDR1 and CDR2: SGHRS and YFSETQ. The CDR3 has 14 residues. The CDR3 loop reads CASSATTGRYEQYF. CDR3 in DNA: TGCGCCAGCAGCGCTACTACGGGTCGGTACGAGCAGTACTTC.

The V gene is TRBV7-2, the J gene TRBJ1-4; 7 nucleotides agree with TRBD1. This CDR3 is built from 15 residues. From germline, CDR1 is SGHTA and CDR2 FQGNSA. The trim removed 4 bases at V and 7 bases at J, leaving 9 bases unmatched. The CDR3, as DNA: TGTGCCAGCAGCTCTACAGGGGCCGTAAGTGAAAAACTGTTTTTT. Its protein is CASSSTGAVSEKLFF.

The chain recombines TRBV19 with TRBJ2-6, with unresolved D. Germline V gene lookup returns CDR1 LNHDA and CDR2 SQIVND (reference sequence). The ends were cut back, 3 bases at V and 4 bases at J, with 13 bases in the middle. The CDR3 contains 16 residues. This chain's CDR3 is CASSIGLTTGANVLTF. The CDR3 bases are TGTGCCAGTAGTATTGGGTTGACAACGGGGGCCAACGTCCTGACTTTC.

V gene TRBV5-5 combines with J gene TRBJ1-2, with D hard to call. V gave up 0 bases and J gave up 4 bases, with 13 bases separating them. The CDR3 is made up of 15 amino acids. Germline CDR1 is SGHKS and CDR2 is YYEKEE (reference sequence). CDR3 DNA: TGTGCCAGCAGCTTGGAGGTGGGTGGCCTCTATGGCTACACCTTC. It codes for CASSLEVGGLYGYTF.

V gene TRBV7-2 combines with J gene TRBJ2-7; 7 nucleotides agree with TRBD2. Germline trimming cut 5 bases from V and 13 bases from J; bases unmatched to any gene: 11. This CDR3 has 12 residues. Germline V CDR1 and CDR2: SGHTA, FQGNSA. The DNA of the CDR3 is TGTGCCAGCAGCCTCGAGCGGGACGGTAACTACTTC. Protein: CASSLERDGNYF.

This chain connects TRBV10-3 to TRBJ1-1; D is undetermined. Germline loops: CDR1 ENHRY, CDR2 SYGVKD. The germline V and J ends were trimmed by 10 bases and 0 bases, with 12 bases remaining between them. This CDR3 has 13 residues. CDR3: CATSGRVNTEAFF. CDR3 DNA sequence: TGTGCCACCTCCGGGAGGGTGAACACTGAAGCTTTCTTT.

CDR3 region: CAWSDLGPDYEQYF. For the CDR3, the DNA is TGTGCCTGGAGTGACCTAGGGCCAGACTACGAGCAGTACTTC. The V and J genes are TRBV30 and TRBJ2-7; D unresolved. The CDR3 runs to 14 residues. V gave up 1 base and J gave up 3 bases, with 13 bases separating them. CDR1 and CDR2 from the germline V gene are GTSNPN and SVGIG (reference sequence).